Described below is a single T cell receptor beta chain sequence and its context. The antigen this receptor binds is unknown. The sample holds no much larger clone one base away, and base qualities are not on file. This entry is derived from a study of shared clonotypes between healthy human individuals (dated by TCRdb to between 2020 and 2021). Notes on the research overall: A couple of women and three men aged 18 to 49 years were included in the cohort. Leukapheresis yielded between about 0.9 and 9.5 billion PBMCs per donor. To estimate repertoire size and how much clonotypes are shared between individuals, the study performed deep sequencing of blood TCR repertoires from about 5 healthy adults. For each donor, CD4 naive and CD4 memory were each run on three plates, CD8 naive on two plates, and CD8 memory on one plate. Libraries were prepared and TCR repertoires were sequenced by different laboratories using diverse techniques, in order to increase sequencing depth and limit assay-specific biases.

The CDR3, cysteine through phenylalanine, is 13 amino acids long. Only the CDR3 part of the read is kept: 39 bases, read in frame from the first base. Cut back by 4 bases and 4 bases, the V and J ends lie 9 bases apart. In the germline V gene, CDR1 corresponds to SGDLS and CDR2 to YYNGEE. The donors were healthy, HIV-negative adults with no recently reported acute infections or vaccinations. Every donor was a Caucasian adult residing in Nashville, Tennessee, USA. CD4+ T cells were enriched by magnetic negative selection, after which naive cells were positively selected on CD45RA and the negative fraction was taken as the memory subset. Blood was obtained by leukapheresis, after which PBMCs were separated by Ficoll-Histopaque density gradient centrifugation and cryopreserved in liquid nitrogen vapor phase. Analytical flow cytometry was used to check the purity and quantity of every magnetically sorted T cell population. Genomic DNA was isolated from each sorted fraction and quantified by UV absorbance on a Nanodrop 2000c.

Using the deep immunoSEQ assay, TCR CDR3 regions were amplified from genomic DNA by multiplex PCR. Genomic DNA extracted from each cell subset was distributed evenly over all wells of several immunoSEQ 96-well plates, and each plate served as one replicate. Each replicate PCR for sorted subsets received around 0.2 ug genomic DNA, equal to about 29,000 T cell genomes. Purified libraries were measured with a Qubit 3.0 fluorometer, size-checked on a Bioanalyzer 2100, and measured again with the KAPA Library Quantification kit. Every immunoSEQ 96-well plate was sequenced on a dedicated single-read 150-cycle Illumina NextSeq 550 flow cell. The published analysis was carried out like this. Because only junctional sequences without quality scores were contained in the immunoSEQ output, filtering matching that applied to full-length reads could not be performed. To assign V/J genes and CDR3, sequences were annotated against IMGT germline references using PyIR, a Python wrapper for IgBLAST v1.9. Reads with weak V/J assignments (E-value above 1e-6), missing CDR3, stop codons, out-of-frame junctions, or ambiguous translated residues were removed. V3J clonotypes were defined as sequences sharing the same inferred V gene, J gene, and CDR3 amino acid sequence. Percentage overlap between repertoires was calculated by dividing the number of shared unique clonotypes by the size of the smaller repertoire. RTK rarefaction, the Chao1 estimator, and Recon v2.1 estimates of unobserved clonotypes were used to assess repertoire richness. OLGA was used to compute generation probabilities for all TCRbeta clonotypes that the gDNA method yielded from a handful of donors. TCRdb's version of the immuneACCESS table is confined to in-frame rearrangements and falls short of the full clone set. An unresolved V gene accounts for under half of the shortfall where checked; the remainder is of unknown origin. V and J calls and clone size are as listed in that table; D and trimming were resolved from the DNA. Across this sample there are 2 million or so clones, with 85% to 95% seen only once. More than 0.1% of the sample is taken by the ten largest.

Results and caveats for the whole study, not just this receptor: Because the study included only a small number of donors, the genetic and exposure-history diversity represented was limited. Sharing across a few donors was observed for approximately 5% of naive CD4, over 3% of naive CD8, over 2% of memory CD4, and roughly 0.4% of memory CD8 clonotypes. Based on pairwise subsampling, the degree of clonotype sharing among donors was expected to be affected by sequencing depth. Higher generation probabilities were observed for clonotypes shared by all four sorted-subset donors than for non-shared clonotypes. Incomplete sequencing was indicated by rarefaction of sorted-subset datasets, despite the large sequencing depth. Only blood was sampled, and tissue TCR repertoires likely differ from those in blood. Naive subsets generally had larger estimated clonotype richness than memory subsets did.

The material sequenced was naive CD4+ T cells sorted from blood. Per the publication, the cell subset or site label means: CD45RA+ positively selected. This chain is built from TRBV9 and TRBJ2-1; no D gene is confidently identified. The receptor comes from a man in his late teens or twenties in good health. The bases read TGTGCCAGCAGCACCACCCTGTACAATGAGCAGTTCTTC. Its amino acids are CASSTTLYNEQFF.